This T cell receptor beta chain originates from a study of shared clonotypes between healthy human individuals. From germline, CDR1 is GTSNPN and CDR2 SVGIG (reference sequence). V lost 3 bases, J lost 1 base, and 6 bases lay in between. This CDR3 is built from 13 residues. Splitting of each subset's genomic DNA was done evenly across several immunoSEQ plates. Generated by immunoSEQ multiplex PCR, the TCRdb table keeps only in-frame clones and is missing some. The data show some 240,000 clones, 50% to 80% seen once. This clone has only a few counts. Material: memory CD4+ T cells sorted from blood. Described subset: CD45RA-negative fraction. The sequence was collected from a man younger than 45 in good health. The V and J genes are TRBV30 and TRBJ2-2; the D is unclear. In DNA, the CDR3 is TGTGCCTGGAGAAGACAGAACACCGGGGAGCTGTTTTTT. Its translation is CAWRRQNTGELFF.